This T cell receptor (beta chain) was sequenced in a study of regulatory and conventional T cells in RAG deficiency. Study findings and constraints: Omenn syndrome and CID/AS patients had roughly 100-fold fewer unique Treg TCR beta sequences, versus approximately 10-fold elsewhere.

Genomic DNA came from blood conventional CD4+ T cells gated CD25-low CD127-high. Some clones are missing from TCRdb's copy, which holds only in-frame ones; the method was immunoSEQ multiplex PCR. The sample gives roughly 45,000 clones, over 80% of which show up once; about 0.5% is in the top ten. The CDR3 loop spans 13 amino acids. Germline-derived CDR1 and CDR2 are KGHSH and LQKENI. Between the trimmed V and J ends, which lost 1 base and 7 bases, there was a span of 10 bases. A note on this clone: Antigen: not known.

The sample was also linked to a second study, of regulatory T cells. In that study: Amplification used 52 TRBV primers and 13 TRBJ primers.

The rearrangement links TRBV18 to TRBJ1-2, with D possibly TRBD1 on 5 matching bases. Sample: CD4+ effector T cells sorted from blood. The TCR was taken from a human donor in good health. The CDR3 sequence: CASSPRQGGGYTF. DNA for the CDR3: TGTGCCAGCTCACCACGCCAGGGCGGTGGCTACACCTTC.